Following are 29 T cell receptor beta chains from one sample sequenced in a study of T cell repertoires in cytomegalovirus infection. TCRdb itself ran the reads through MiXCR, one entry per CDR3 protein. The sample yields approximately 500,000 distinct CDR3 sequences, approximately 25% seen once. The sequenced material came from PBMCs. These receptors came from a human donor in good health (CMV status not recorded). Some clones in this sample may be carry-over from other donors' samples.

The genes are TRBV29-1 and TRBJ1-1; 7 bases map to TRBD1. V lost 0 bases and J lost 0; bases outside the gene matches: 19. This CDR3 has 20 residues. Germline V gene sequence: CDR1 SQVTM, CDR2 ANQGSEA. The CDR3, as DNA: TGCAGCGTTGAAGATCGGCCCGGACAGGCCGACCGTCGGATGAACACTGAAGCTTTCTTT. Amino acid sequence: CSVEDRPGQADRRMNTEAFF.

The chain links TRBV7-3 to TRBJ2-1; TRBD2 matches at 12 bases. The CDR3 covers 17 residues. CDR1 is SGHTA, CDR2 FQGTGA, per germline. V shed 5 bases, J shed 15 bases, and the junction held 20 bases outside the gene matches. The chain's CDR3 is CASSRGPPGLAGSSPFF. DNA for the CDR3: TGTGCCAGCAGCCGAGGCCCGCCGGGACTAGCGGGTTCATCTCCGTTCTTC. Together with reference TRBV7-3 and TRBJ2-1, the CDR3 gives the full variable domain: GAGVSQTPSNKVTEKGKYVELRCDPISGHTALYWYRQSLGQGPEFLIYFQGTGAADDSGLPNDRFFAVRPEGSVSTLKIQRTERGDSAVYLCASSRGPPGLAGSSPFFGPGTRLTVL.

A remark on this clonotype: A junction end diverges from the germline sequence, so it may reflect a read error. The chain uses TRBV5-1 and TRBJ2-6; D tentatively reads TRBD1 or TRBD2 (7 bases each). This CDR3 has 19 amino acids. Per the germline V gene, CDR1 is SGHRS and CDR2 is YFSETQ. The CDR3 loop reads CASSPEWDSGKGGANVLIF. The DNA for the CDR3 is TGCGCCAGCAGCCCCGAATGGGACAGCGGAAAAGGGGGGGCCAACGTCCTGATTTTC.

The rearrangement uses TRBV28 and TRBJ2-1; 9 bases are a match to TRBD2. Germline V gene lookup returns CDR1 MDHEN and CDR2 SYDVKM. The CDR3 contains 16 residues. The junction had 7 bases not matched to a gene; V was cut back by 6 bases and J by 1 base. CDR3 sequence (DNA): TGTGCCAGCAGATCAGGACTAGCGCTTTCCTACAATGAGCAGTTCTTC. Its translation is CASRSGLALSYNEQFF.

The table lists this clonotype with a few counts. This rearrangement joins TRBV20-1 to TRBJ1-5, with TRBD1 matching over 9 bases. The trim removed 2 bases at V and 6 bases at J, leaving 8 bases unmatched. The CDR3 runs to 15 residues. The germline CDR1 and CDR2 sequences are DFQATT and SNEGSKA (reference sequence). CDR3 sequence: CSARRGTGIGQPQHF. CDR3 nucleotide sequence: TGCAGTGCTAGACGAGGGACAGGGATCGGTCAGCCCCAGCATTTT.

In its sample, this clonotype was seen many times. The genes are TRBV7-6 and TRBJ1-2, with D perhaps TRBD1 (5 bases). Trimming cost V 1 base and J 2 bases, with 14 bases left between them. Per germline, CDR1 SGHVS and CDR2 FNYEAQ. The CDR3 runs 16 residues. The CDR3 spells CASSLVPSGRNYGYTF. CDR3 sequence (DNA): TGTGCCAGCAGCTTAGTCCCCTCGGGACGGAACTATGGCTACACCTTC.

This rearrangement joins TRBV12-3 or TRBV12-4 to TRBJ2-1, with D unresolved. V dropped 6 bases and J dropped 2 bases, with 14 bases sitting between them. The CDR3 consists of 15 residues. CDR3 bases: TGTGCCAGCAGCCCCGTGCAGCCCCCCTACAATGAGCAGTTCTTC. Residues: CASSPVQPPYNEQFF.

This clonotype was counted ten times or more. V and J are TRBV11-2 and TRBJ2-7; 8 bases are a match to TRBD2. The CDR3 totals 14 residues. CDR1 and CDR2 from the germline V gene are SGHAT and FQNNGV. The junction had 5 bases not matched to a gene; V was cut back by 4 bases and J by 3 bases. The chain's CDR3 is CASSSPGLGYEQYV. In nucleotides, the CDR3 is TGTGCCAGCAGCTCTCCGGGACTAGGCTACGAGCAGTACGTC.

V usage is TRBV28 and J usage is TRBJ1-2; the D gene is possibly TRBD1 (5 bases). CDR3 size: 14 residues. The germline gives CDR1 MDHEN, CDR2 SYDVKM. The ends were cut back, 5 bases at V and 0 bases at J, with 10 bases in the middle. CDR3 residues: CASSIRGPNYGYTF. The CDR3 bases are TGTGCCAGCAGTATACGGGGCCCTAACTATGGCTACACCTTC.

This clonotype has ten or more counts. The CDR3 region is CASSFDRDLVYGYTF. CDR3 DNA sequence: TGTGCCAGCAGCTTTGACAGGGACCTTGTCTATGGCTACACCTTC. The V call is TRBV7-2, the J call TRBJ1-2; 7 nucleotides match TRBD1. After removal of 3 bases from V and 4 bases from J, the junction contained 8 bases not matched to a gene. Germline V gene data show CDR1 as SGHTA and CDR2 as FQGNSA. The CDR3 spans 15 residues.

This clonotype was seen just once. This chain links TRBV28 with TRBJ1-1, with D perhaps TRBD1 (5 bases). Trimming cost V 5 bases and J 0 bases, with 16 bases left between them. Germline CDR1 reads MDHEN; CDR2 reads SYDVKM. The CDR3 has 16 residues. The CDR3 DNA reads as TGTGCCAGCAGTCCCATTCGGGGCGCTTTGAACACTGAAGCTTTCTTT. Encoded protein: CASSPIRGALNTEAFF.

V usage is TRBV7-8 and J usage is TRBJ2-4, with a tentative D call TRBD1 (6 bases). There are 16 residues in the CDR3. Germline CDR1 and CDR2: SGHVS and FQNEAQ. The ends were cut back, 5 bases at V and 6 bases at J, with 20 bases in the middle. The CDR3 DNA follows: TGTGCCAGCAGCCCCTGGGGGAGCCAGGGGAGAAACATTCAGTACTTC. Amino acid sequence: CASSPWGSQGRNIQYF.

This clonotype was seen only a few times. The J gene is TRBJ2-5, the V gene TRBV5-4, with D tentatively TRBD1 or TRBD2 (6 bases each). The CDR3 length is 15 residues. Germline CDR1 reads SGHNT; CDR2 reads YYREEE (reference sequence). The V gene lost 2 bases and the J gene lost 4 bases, with 15 bases spanning the gap. The CDR3 DNA sequence: TGTGCCAGCAGCTTTCGTGGGGGGCTCTCAGAGACCCAGTACTTC. It encodes CASSFRGGLSETQYF. Supplemented by reference TRBV5-4 and TRBJ2-5, the full variable domain reads ETGVTQSPTHLIKTRGQQVTLRCSSQSGHNTVSWYQQALGQGPQFIFQYYREEENGRGNFPPRFSGLQFPNYSSELNVNALELDDSALYLCASSFRGGLSETQYFGPGTRLLVL.

This chain links TRBV25-1 with TRBJ1-1; TRBD1 might be the D (5 bases). CDR3 length equals 15 residues. Trimming took off 1 base at V and 0 bases at J, with 9 bases between the two ends. Looked up from germline, CDR1 is MGHDK and CDR2 is SYGVNS. CDR3 residues: CASSEFGGVNTEAFF. In DNA, the CDR3 is TGTGCCAGCAGTGAATTTGGAGGGGTGAACACTGAAGCTTTCTTT.

The chain carries TRBV20-1 and TRBJ1-2; 8 bases map to TRBD1. Germline V gene lookup returns CDR1 DFQATT and CDR2 SNEGSKA (reference sequence). V was clipped by 7 bases and J by 8 bases; unmatched bases: 15. This CDR3 spans 14 amino acids. The CDR3 nucleotides are TGCAGTGTTCAGAGGGCCTCGACAGGGGCGGGCTACACCTTC. This encodes CSVQRASTGAGYTF.

The chain recombines TRBV6-5 with TRBJ2-7; TRBD1 might be the D (6 bases). Germline CDR1 MNHEY, CDR2 SVGAGI. The CDR3 extends over 14 amino acids. Trimming stripped 6 bases from V and 2 bases from J, with 14 bases between. In nucleotides, the CDR3 is TGTGCCAGCAGGGACGGGACACCTCCCTACGAGCAGTACTTC. It translates to CASRDGTPPYEQYF.

The table lists this clonotype with a few counts. The gene calls are TRBV6-1 and TRBJ1-1; D call uncertain. The germline V gene has CDR1 MNHNS and CDR2 SASEGT. Trimming cost V 7 bases and J 3 bases, with 15 bases left between them. The CDR3 is made up of 14 amino acids. CDR3 bases: TGTGCCAGCACCCCACCCGGGTGGGACACTGAAGCTTTCTTT. Translated: CASTPPGWDTEAFF.

This clonotype was seen repeatedly, ten times or more. The CDR3 coding sequence is TGTGCCAGCAGCTCCCCAGGGGCGGGGGCCGAGCAGTACGTC. As protein: CASSSPGAGAEQYV. The chain carries TRBV7-9 and TRBJ2-7; D is perhaps TRBD2 (7 bases). The CDR3 length is 14 residues. V was trimmed by 4 bases and J by 6 bases, leaving 16 bases between them. Germline-derived CDR1 and CDR2 are SEHNR and FQNEAQ (reference sequence).

As concerns this clonotype: A much larger clone differs from this one at a single base, so this may be a read error. The V call is TRBV12-3 or TRBV12-4, the J call TRBJ2-7; the D gene is possibly TRBD1 (5 bases). Trimming shortened V by 7 bases and J by 6 bases, and 25 bases separated the two germline ends. This CDR3 is 16 amino acids long. The CDR3 here is CASIQGACGSAREQYF. In DNA, the CDR3 is TGTGCCAGCATCCAGGGTGCTTGTGGGTCTGCTCGCGAGCAGTACTTC.

Ten or more counts support this clonotype. The chain recombines TRBV7-2 with TRBJ2-1, with 12 bases aligning to TRBD2. There are 17 residues in the CDR3. V lost 5 bases and J lost 11; bases outside the gene matches: 16. CDR1 is SGHTA and CDR2 is FQGNSA in the germline V gene. CDR3 nucleotide sequence: TGTGCCAGCAGCCTACCCCCCAGGACTAGCGGGACGCATCAGCAGTTCTTC. Protein product: CASSLPPRTSGTHQQFF.

This clonotype turned up a few times. The rearrangement uses TRBV5-6 and TRBJ2-1; a possible D gene is TRBD2 (5 bases). The CDR3 has 15 amino acids. The germline CDR1 and CDR2 sequences are SGHDT and YYEEEE. Trimming cost V 4 bases and J 6 bases, with 17 bases left between them. The CDR3 here is CASSPLGRVGNEQFF. DNA for the CDR3: TGTGCCAGCAGCCCCCTTGGGAGAGTGGGCAATGAGCAGTTCTTC. Drawing the rest from reference TRBV5-6 and TRBJ2-1, the complete variable domain is DAGVTQSPTHLIKTRGQQVTLRCSPKSGHDTVSWYQQALGQGPQFIFQYYEEEERQRGNFPDRFSGHQFPNYSSELNVNALLLGDSALYLCASSPLGRVGNEQFFGPGTRLTVL.

The gene calls are TRBV28 and TRBJ2-7, with D unclear. V was trimmed by 3 bases and J by 5 bases, leaving 8 bases between them. In germline, CDR1 is MDHEN, CDR2 SYDVKM. The CDR3 extends over 12 amino acids. CDR3 DNA: TGTGCCAGCAGTTTGCGGTACGACGAGCAGTACTTC. Protein product: CASSLRYDEQYF. The complete variable domain, with remaining parts taken from reference TRBV28 and TRBJ2-7, reads DVKVTQSSRYLVKRTGEKVFLECVQDMDHENMFWYRQDPGLGLRLIYFSYDVKMKEKGDIPEGYSVSREKKERFSLILESASTNQTSMYLCASSLRYDEQYFGPGTRLTVT.

This clonotype was detected only a few times. The chain recombines TRBV19 with TRBJ2-6; 12 nucleotides match TRBD2. Germline V gene data show CDR1 as LNHDA and CDR2 as SQIVND (reference sequence). The CDR3 runs 17 residues. Losses at the gene ends were 1 base for V and 4 bases for J; bases not matched to a gene: 2. In DNA form, the CDR3 reads TGTGCCAGTAGTATAGGACTAGCGGGAGCCGGGGCCAACGTCCTGACTTTC. Translation: CASSIGLAGAGANVLTF. Supplemented by reference TRBV19 and TRBJ2-6, the full variable domain reads DGGITQSPKYLFRKEGQNVTLSCEQNLNHDAMYWYRQDPGQGLRLIYYSQIVNDFQKGDIAEGYSVSREKKESFPLTVTSAQKNPTAFYLCASSIGLAGAGANVLTFGAGSRLTVL.

The rearrangement uses TRBV30 and TRBJ1-4; 9 nucleotides match TRBD1. The CDR3 consists of 17 residues. The germline gives CDR1 GTSNPN, CDR2 SVGIG (reference sequence). V lost 2 bases and J lost 6; bases outside the gene matches: 13. Here the CDR3 reads CAWSLVVVDRGYEKLFF. The CDR3 DNA follows: TGTGCCTGGAGTCTGGTGGTGGTGGACAGGGGTTATGAAAAACTGTTTTTT.

V and J are TRBV7-9 and TRBJ2-1; 8 bases agree with TRBD2. Germline values: CDR1 SEHNR, CDR2 FQNEAQ (reference sequence). The V gene end was trimmed by 1 base and the J gene end by 3 bases; junction bases not matched to a gene: 5. The CDR3 has 16 amino acids. CDR3: CASSLEGLAGYNEQFF. The DNA of the CDR3 is TGTGCCAGCAGCTTAGAGGGGCTAGCGGGCTACAATGAGCAGTTCTTC.

The chain employs TRBV12-3 or TRBV12-4 and TRBJ2-1; either TRBD1 or TRBD2 may supply D (11 bases each). The V end was cut by 6 bases, the J end by 9 bases, with 30 bases between. There are 18 residues in the CDR3. CDR3 sequence: CASSTPDRGLAGGLEQFF. CDR3 sequence (DNA): TGTGCCAGCAGCACGCCGGACAGGGGGCTAGCGGGAGGACTTGAGCAGTTCTTC.

This clonotype was seen ten or more times. The chain uses TRBV6-2 or TRBV6-3 and TRBJ2-1; possible D gene TRBD2, 6 bases. The CDR3 is 16 amino acids. Trimming cost V 2 bases and J 3 bases, with 14 bases left between them. Germline loops: CDR1 MNHEY, CDR2 SVGEGT. Here the CDR3 reads CASSYGPGLDYNEQFF. CDR3 coding DNA: TGTGCCAGCAGTTACGGGCCGGGACTGGACTACAATGAGCAGTTCTTC.

This clonotype was seen only a few times. This chain connects TRBV28 to TRBJ2-1; D is unresolved. The CDR3 spans 13 residues. V lost 4 bases and J lost 15, with 19 bases in between. Germline V CDR1 and CDR2: MDHEN, SYDVKM. The CDR3 DNA follows: TGTGCCAGCAGTTCCCCCTCCCCCCGGTCGCCGTTCTTC. Encoded protein: CASSSPSPRSPFF.

This chain joins TRBV5-4 and TRBJ2-1; TRBD2 aligns across 10 bases. The V and J ends lost 7 bases and 9 bases, in that order; junction bases with no gene match: 7. CDR3 size: 13 residues. Germline assignment: CDR1 SGHNT and CDR2 YYREEE (reference sequence). The CDR3 here is CASAERTSGEQFF. CDR3 nucleotide sequence: TGTGCCAGCGCCGAGAGGACTAGCGGTGAGCAGTTCTTC.